Listed here are 19 T cell receptor beta chains from one sample, sequenced in a study of cytomegalovirus exposure and HLA in healthy donors. PCR involved 60 Vbeta and 13 Jbeta primers. Sequencing used immunoSEQ multiplex PCR; TCRdb keeps in-frame clones, though not all of them. Seen here are some 180,000 clones, about 80% observed once, and the top ten hold roughly 1.4%. Sequencing was performed on PBMCs. All receptors come from a man aged 40-50 years in good health and CMV-seronegative.

In this sample, this clone turned up a few times. The genes are TRBV7-2 and TRBJ2-1, with 10 bases aligning to TRBD2. The CDR3 is 16 amino acids. Per the germline V gene, CDR1 is SGHTA and CDR2 is FQGNSA. V lost 3 bases and J lost 7; bases outside the gene matches: 9. CDR3 sequence: CASSFRSGRAVNEQFF. In nucleotides, the CDR3 is TGTGCCAGCAGCTTCAGAAGCGGGAGGGCCGTAAATGAGCAGTTCTTC.

This chain links TRBV28 with TRBJ2-1; perhaps TRBD1 as D (5 bases). The CDR3 is 14 residues long. From germline, CDR1 is MDHEN and CDR2 SYDVKM. V dropped 3 bases and J dropped 8 bases, with 14 bases sitting between them. The CDR3 reads CASSFPTWGYEQFF. The CDR3 DNA sequence: TGTGCCAGCAGTTTTCCAACTTGGGGCTATGAGCAGTTCTTC.

The rearrangement joins TRBV18 to TRBJ1-2; D is uncertain. The germline V gene has CDR1 KGHSH and CDR2 LQKENI. The CDR3 covers 14 residues. Deletions cut 1 base from V and 0 bases from J, with 6 bases between. CDR3 bases: TGTGCCAGCTCACCACTTATAACTAACTATGGCTACACCTTC. Protein product: CASSPLITNYGYTF.

The chain employs TRBV29-1 and TRBJ2-2; 15 bases agree with TRBD2. J gave up 6 bases and V 7 bases, and 3 bases lay outside the gene matches. Per germline, CDR1 SQVTM and CDR2 ANQGSEA. The CDR3 covers 14 residues. The CDR3 is CSGGLAGGAGELFF. The CDR3 DNA is TGCAGCGGAGGACTAGCGGGAGGGGCCGGGGAGCTGTTTTTT.

The V call is TRBV5-4, the J call TRBJ2-4, with D maybe TRBD1 (5 bases). This CDR3 spans 15 amino acids. V lost 4 bases to trimming and J lost 2 bases, with 13 bases between them. CDR1 and CDR2 from the germline V gene are SGHNT and YYREEE (reference sequence). CDR3 sequence: CASSRFSDTKNIQYF. As DNA, the CDR3 is TGTGCCAGCAGCCGCTTCTCGGACACCAAAAACATTCAGTACTTC.

In nucleotides, the CDR3 is TGTGCCAGCAGACGGACGGGGTCCTATGGCTACACCTTC. It yields the protein CASRRTGSYGYTF. The chain uses TRBV28 and TRBJ1-2; D is undetermined. The length of the CDR3 is 13 residues. Trimming took off 6 bases at V and 4 bases at J, with 12 bases between the two ends. In germline, CDR1 is MDHEN, CDR2 SYDVKM.

J is TRBJ2-7 and V is TRBV11-1; 13 bases line up with TRBD2. Germline V gene lookup returns CDR1 SGHAT and CDR2 FQDESV (reference sequence). The CDR3 totals 14 residues. J gave up 5 bases and V 4 bases, and 2 bases lay outside the gene matches. CDR3 in DNA: TGTGCCAGCAGCTGGACTAGCGGGAGCAACGAGCAGTACTTC. Translation: CASSWTSGSNEQYF. Using reference TRBV11-1 and TRBJ2-7 for the parts outside the CDR3, the full variable domain is EAEVAQSPRYKITEKSQAVAFWCDPISGHATLYWYRQILGQGPELLVQFQDESVVDDSQLPKDRFSAERLKGVDSTLKIQPAELGDSAMYLCASSWTSGSNEQYFGPGTRLTVT.

This clone was seen just once. CDR3 loop: CASSAQQFYNEQFF. The CDR3 DNA reads TGTGCCAGCAGCGCCCAACAATTCTACAATGAGCAGTTCTTC. The J gene is TRBJ2-1, the V gene TRBV6-5; D is undetermined. Germline CDR1 and CDR2: MNHEY and SVGAGI. The V end was cut by 6 bases, the J end by 3 bases, with 12 bases between. This CDR3 is 14 amino acids long.

The gene calls are TRBV28 and TRBJ1-4; TRBD1 agrees at 11 bases. After removal of 1 base from V and 8 bases from J, the junction contained 6 bases not matched to a gene. CDR3 size: 16 residues. Germline CDR1 MDHEN, CDR2 SYDVKM. CDR3 nucleotides: TGTGCCAGCAGTTTATTTAGGACAGGGGGCTTAGAAAAACTGTTTTTT. Translated: CASSLFRTGGLEKLFF.

In DNA form, the CDR3 reads TGTGCCAGCAGTAGACAGGGGAGTGGTGCCAAAAACATTCAGTACTTC. The encoded protein is CASSRQGSGAKNIQYF. J is TRBJ2-4 and V is TRBV6-6; 8 positions match TRBD1. The CDR3 length is 16 residues. CDR1 and CDR2 (germline): MNHNY, SVGAGI (reference sequence). Trimming removed 5 bases from V and 1 base from J; junction bases left unmatched: 7.

This rearrangement joins TRBV6-5 to TRBJ1-2; the match to TRBD1 covers 10 bases. This CDR3 spans 14 amino acids. J was trimmed by 5 bases and V by 6 bases; bases with no gene match: 6. The germline V gene encodes CDR1 MNHEY and CDR2 SVGAGI. The chain's CDR3 is CASREAGQGYGYTF. The CDR3 coding sequence is TGTGCCAGCAGGGAAGCGGGACAGGGGTATGGCTACACCTTC.

This chain links TRBV29-1 with TRBJ2-2, with no clear D. Between the trimmed V and J ends, which lost 7 bases and 7 bases, there was a span of 10 bases. The CDR3 contains 11 residues. CDR1 is SQVTM, CDR2 ANQGSEA, per germline. The CDR3 region has the DNA TGCAGCGCGACTGACCTCGGGGAGCTGTTTTTT. It is translated as CSATDLGELFF.

CDR3: CSVGEVLYGYTF. The CDR3 nucleotides read TGCAGCGTTGGCGAGGTCTTATATGGCTACACCTTC. V and J are TRBV29-1 and TRBJ1-2, with D unclear. V lost 4 bases and J 5 bases, leaving 11 bases between the germline ends. CDR1 and CDR2 (germline): SQVTM, ANQGSEA. The CDR3 consists of 12 residues.

The rearrangement joins TRBV28 to TRBJ1-2; D may be TRBD1 (5 bases). Germline V CDR1 and CDR2: MDHEN, SYDVKM. CDR3 length equals 13 residues. V lost 4 bases and J 8 bases, leaving 14 bases between the germline ends. Here the CDR3 reads CASSSPQGRGYTF. The CDR3 DNA reads as TGTGCCAGCAGTTCCCCCCAGGGCAGGGGCTACACCTTC.

V gene TRBV29-1 combines with J gene TRBJ2-3; 10 bases align to TRBD2. The CDR3 has 16 residues. CDR1 and CDR2 from the germline V gene are SQVTM and ANQGSEA. With V trimmed by 3 bases and J by 0 bases, 6 bases remained unmatched. CDR3 region: CSVDGWTSGSTDTQYF. The DNA of the CDR3 is TGCAGCGTTGATGGTTGGACTAGCGGCAGCACAGATACGCAGTATTTT.

V gene TRBV5-4 combines with J gene TRBJ1-1; no definite D call. CDR3 length: 14 amino acids. Germline V gene data show CDR1 as SGHNT and CDR2 as YYREEE (reference sequence). With 6 bases removed from V and 8 bases from J, the gap between germline ends came to 20 bases. The CDR3 nucleotides are TGTGCCAGCACCTCCACGGGCACGGGGAAGGAAGCTTTCTTT. This encodes CASTSTGTGKEAFF.

The chain employs TRBV18 and TRBJ2-5, with D tentatively TRBD2 (5 bases). The CDR3 runs 13 residues. Looked up from germline, CDR1 is KGHSH and CDR2 is LQKENI. Trimming pared 3 bases from V and 3 bases from J, leaving 8 bases between. The CDR3 DNA follows: TGTGCCAGCTCACCTGGACTGAAAGAGACCCAGTACTTC. Its protein product is CASSPGLKETQYF.

There are a few counts of this clone. The chain couples TRBV7-2 to TRBJ1-5, with D possibly matching TRBD1 (5 bases). This CDR3 is built from 16 residues. V was pared by 1 base and J by 0 bases, with 10 bases between. Germline CDR1 SGHTA, CDR2 FQGNSA. The CDR3 nucleotides read TGTGCCAGCAGCTTAGGGGGGGTAGGTAGCAATCAGCCCCAGCATTTT. Encoded protein: CASSLGGVGSNQPQHF.

The chain is built from TRBV25-1 and TRBJ1-4; 8 bases match TRBD1. Germline assignment: CDR1 MGHDK and CDR2 SYGVNS. CDR3 length equals 16 residues. V lost 8 bases, J lost 6 bases, and 14 bases stayed unmatched. The CDR3 nucleotides read TGTGCCAGCGGATACCCCCCCGGGACAGGACATGAAAAACTGTTTTTT. Its translation is CASGYPPGTGHEKLFF.